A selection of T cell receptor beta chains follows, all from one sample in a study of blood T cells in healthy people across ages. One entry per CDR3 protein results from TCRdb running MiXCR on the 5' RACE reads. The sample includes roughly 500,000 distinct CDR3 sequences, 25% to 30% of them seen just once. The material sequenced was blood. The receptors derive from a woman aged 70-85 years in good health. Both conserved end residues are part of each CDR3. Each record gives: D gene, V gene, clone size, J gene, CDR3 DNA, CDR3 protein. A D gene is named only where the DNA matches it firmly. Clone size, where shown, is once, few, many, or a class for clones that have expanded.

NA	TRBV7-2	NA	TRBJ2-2	TGTGCCAGCAGCTCGACCCTTGCTCCGAACACCGGGGAGCTGTTTTTT	CASSSTLAPNTGELFF
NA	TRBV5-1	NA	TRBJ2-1	TGCGCCAGCAGCCCGGTACAACTTTCCTCCTACAATGAGCAGTTCTTC	CASSPVQLSSYNEQFF
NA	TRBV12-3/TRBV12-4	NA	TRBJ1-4	TGTGCCAGCAGTTTCGGGCGAGGGAACAATGAAAAACTGTTTTTT	CASSFGRGNNEKLFF
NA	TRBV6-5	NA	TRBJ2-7	TGTGCCAGCAGTTATCGGCAGGGAAAACCGTACGAGCAGTACTTC	CASSYRQGKPYEQYF
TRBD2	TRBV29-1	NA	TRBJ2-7	TGCAGCGCCAGGACTAGCACCTACGAGCAGTACTTC	CSARTSTYEQYF
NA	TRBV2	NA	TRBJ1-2	TGTGCCAGCAGTGCCCAAGGAGGGTTGGATGGCTACACCTTC	CASSAQGGLDGYTF
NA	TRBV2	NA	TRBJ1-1	TGTGCCACTTGGGGGGGGACTGAAGCTTTCTTT	CATWGGTEAFF
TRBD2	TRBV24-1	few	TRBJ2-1	TGTGCCACCAGTGATGACTTTAGCGGGGGGGACAATGAGCAGTTCTTC	CATSDDFSGGDNEQFF
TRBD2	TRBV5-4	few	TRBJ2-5	TGTGCCAGCAGCTTATATGCGGGGGGGCCACAGACCCAGTACTTC	CASSLYAGGPQTQYF
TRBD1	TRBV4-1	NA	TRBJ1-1	TGCGCCAGCAGCCAATCCCTACCGGGACAGCTTTACCCTGAAGCTTTCTTT	CASSQSLPGQLYPEAFF
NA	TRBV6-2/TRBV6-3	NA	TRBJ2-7	TGTGCCAGCAGTTACCTGGGAAATCAGTACTTC	CASSYLGNQYF
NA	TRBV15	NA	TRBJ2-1	TGTGCCACCAGCAGTCTTGGGGGAACGAATGAGCAGTTCTTC	CATSSLGGTNEQFF
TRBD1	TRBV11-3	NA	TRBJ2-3	TGTGCCAGCAGCCAGGACAGGGGTCTCCAAGATACGCAGTATTTT	CASSQDRGLQDTQYF
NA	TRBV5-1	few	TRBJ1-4	TGCGCCAGCAGCGTACAGGGCCCGACGGCTTCGAATGGAAAACTGTTTTTT	CASSVQGPTASNGKLFF
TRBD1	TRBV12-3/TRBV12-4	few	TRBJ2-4	TGTGCCAGCAGTCTGGAGACAGGGTCCAAAAACATTCAGTACTTC	CASSLETGSKNIQYF